This TCR beta chain was obtained from a study of blood T cell repertoires in COVID-19. Study details: The analysed material was cDNA or gDNA that came from T cells, B-cell-depleted T cells, or PBMCs.

Per germline, CDR1 KGHDR and CDR2 SFDVKD. The germline V and J ends were trimmed by 1 base and 5 bases, with 13 bases remaining between them. The CDR3 spans 15 residues. Assay used: immunoSEQ multiplex PCR; TCRdb lists only in-frame clones, some missing. The sample consists of fewer than 300,000 clones, 70% to 90% of them appearing once. The chain is built from TRBV24-1 and TRBJ2-5, with D possibly TRBD2 on 6 matching bases. What was sequenced was peripheral blood. The receptor's source is a woman aged 40 to 55 who had recovered from COVID-19. The CDR3 is CATSDFGGRSETQYF. DNA for the CDR3: TGTGCCACCAGTGATTTCGGAGGGAGGTCCGAGACCCAGTACTTC.